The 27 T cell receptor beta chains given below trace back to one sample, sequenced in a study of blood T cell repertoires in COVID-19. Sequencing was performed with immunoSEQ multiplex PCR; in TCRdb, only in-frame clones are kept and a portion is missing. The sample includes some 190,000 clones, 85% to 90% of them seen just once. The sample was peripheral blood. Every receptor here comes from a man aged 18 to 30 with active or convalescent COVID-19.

The chain's CDR3 is CASSPAGGETEAFF. CDR3 nucleotides: TGTGCCAGCAGCCCCGCGGGGGGCGAGACTGAAGCTTTCTTT. The J gene is TRBJ1-1, the V gene TRBV6-2 or TRBV6-3; a possible D gene is TRBD1 (6 bases). Trimming removed 6 bases from V and 5 bases from J, with 16 bases in between. Germline CDR1 and CDR2: MNHEY and SVGEGT. This CDR3 has 14 amino acids.

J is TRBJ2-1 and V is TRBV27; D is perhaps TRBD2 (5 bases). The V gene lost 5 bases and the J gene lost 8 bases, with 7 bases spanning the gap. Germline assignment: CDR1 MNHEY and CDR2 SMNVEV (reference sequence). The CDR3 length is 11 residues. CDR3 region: CASSPGYEQFF. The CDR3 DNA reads TGTGCCAGCAGTCCGGGGTATGAGCAGTTCTTC.

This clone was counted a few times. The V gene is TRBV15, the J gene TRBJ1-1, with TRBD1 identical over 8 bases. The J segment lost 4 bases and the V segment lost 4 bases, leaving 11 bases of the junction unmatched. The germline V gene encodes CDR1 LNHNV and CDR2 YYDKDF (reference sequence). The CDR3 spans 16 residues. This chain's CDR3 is CATSTGQALSSTEAFF. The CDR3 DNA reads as TGTGCCACCAGCACGGGACAGGCGCTTTCTTCCACTGAAGCTTTCTTT.

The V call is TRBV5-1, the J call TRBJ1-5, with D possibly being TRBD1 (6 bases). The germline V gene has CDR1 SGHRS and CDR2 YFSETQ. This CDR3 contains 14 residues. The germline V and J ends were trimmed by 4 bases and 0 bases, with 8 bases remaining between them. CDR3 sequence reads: CASSPGASNQPQHF. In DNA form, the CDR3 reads TGCGCCAGCAGCCCAGGGGCTAGCAATCAGCCCCAGCATTTT.

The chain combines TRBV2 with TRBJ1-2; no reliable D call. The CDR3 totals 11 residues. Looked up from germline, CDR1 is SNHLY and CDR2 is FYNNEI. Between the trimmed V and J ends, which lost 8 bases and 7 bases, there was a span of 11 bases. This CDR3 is CASSPAGGYTF. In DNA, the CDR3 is TGTGCCAGCTCCCCTGCGGGTGGCTACACCTTC. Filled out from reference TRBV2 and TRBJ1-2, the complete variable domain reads EPEVTQTPSHQVTQMGQEVILRCVPISNHLYFYWYRQILGQKVEFLVSFYNNEISEKSEIFDDQFSVERPDGSNFTLKIRSTKLEDSAMYFCASSPAGGYTFGSGTRLTVV.

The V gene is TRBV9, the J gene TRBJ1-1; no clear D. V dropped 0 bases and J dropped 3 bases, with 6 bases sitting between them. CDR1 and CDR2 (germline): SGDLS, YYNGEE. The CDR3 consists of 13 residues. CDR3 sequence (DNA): TGTGCCAGCAGCGTAGCAATCCACACTGAAGCTTTCTTT. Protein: CASSVAIHTEAFF.

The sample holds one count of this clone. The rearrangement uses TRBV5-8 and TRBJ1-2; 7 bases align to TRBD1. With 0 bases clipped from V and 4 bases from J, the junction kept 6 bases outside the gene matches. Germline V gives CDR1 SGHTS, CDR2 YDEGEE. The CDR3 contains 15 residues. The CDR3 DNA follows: TGTGCCAGCAGCTTGGTGGAGGGGGCTATCTATGGCTACACCTTC. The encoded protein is CASSLVEGAIYGYTF.

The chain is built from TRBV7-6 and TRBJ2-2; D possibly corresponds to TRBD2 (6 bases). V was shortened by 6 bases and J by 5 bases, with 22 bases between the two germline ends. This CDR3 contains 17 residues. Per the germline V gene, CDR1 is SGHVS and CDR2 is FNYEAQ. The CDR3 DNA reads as TGTGCCAGCAGAACTATAGGAGGGAGAGGCGCTACCGGGGAGCTGTTTTTT. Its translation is CASRTIGGRGATGELFF.

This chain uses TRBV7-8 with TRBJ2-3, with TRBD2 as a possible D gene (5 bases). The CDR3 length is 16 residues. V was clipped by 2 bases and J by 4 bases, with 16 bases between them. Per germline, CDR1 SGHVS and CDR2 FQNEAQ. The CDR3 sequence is CASSLPARFGADTQYF. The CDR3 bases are TGTGCCAGCAGCTTACCCGCGCGGTTCGGGGCAGATACGCAGTATTTT.

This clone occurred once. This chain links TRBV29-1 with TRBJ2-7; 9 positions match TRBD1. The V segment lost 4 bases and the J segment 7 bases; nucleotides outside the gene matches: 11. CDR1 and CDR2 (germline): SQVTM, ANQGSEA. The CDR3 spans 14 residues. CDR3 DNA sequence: TGCAGCGTTGTTGGCAGACAGGGGGTGGGGGAGCAGTACTTC. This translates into CSVVGRQGVGEQYF.

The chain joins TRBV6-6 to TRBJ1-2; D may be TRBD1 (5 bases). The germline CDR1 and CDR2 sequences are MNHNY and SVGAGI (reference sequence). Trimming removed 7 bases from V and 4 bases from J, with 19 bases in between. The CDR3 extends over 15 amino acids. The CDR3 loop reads CASTANRGGPYGYTF. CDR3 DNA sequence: TGTGCCAGCACCGCAAACCGGGGGGGTCCCTATGGCTACACCTTC.

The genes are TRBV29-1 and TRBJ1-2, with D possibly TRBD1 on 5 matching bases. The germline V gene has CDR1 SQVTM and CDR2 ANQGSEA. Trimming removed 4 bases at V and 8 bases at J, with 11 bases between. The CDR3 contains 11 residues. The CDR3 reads CSVVRVGGYTF. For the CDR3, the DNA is TGCAGCGTTGTCAGGGTAGGGGGCTACACCTTC. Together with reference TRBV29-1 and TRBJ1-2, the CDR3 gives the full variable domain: SAVISQKPSRDICQRGTSLTIQCQVDSQVTMMFWYRQQPGQSLTLIATANQGSEATYESGFVIDKFPISRPNLTFSTLTVSNMSPEDSSIYLCSVVRVGGYTFGSGTRLTVV.

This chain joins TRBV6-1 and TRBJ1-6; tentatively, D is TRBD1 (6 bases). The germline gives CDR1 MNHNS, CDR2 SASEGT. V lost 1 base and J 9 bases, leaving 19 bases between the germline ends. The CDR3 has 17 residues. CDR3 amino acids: CASSEGAITGYVSPLHF. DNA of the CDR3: TGTGCCAGCAGTGAAGGGGCGATTACAGGGTATGTTTCACCCCTCCACTTT.

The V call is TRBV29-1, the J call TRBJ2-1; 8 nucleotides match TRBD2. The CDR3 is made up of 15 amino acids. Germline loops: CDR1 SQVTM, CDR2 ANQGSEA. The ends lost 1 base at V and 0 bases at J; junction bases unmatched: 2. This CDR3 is CSVEGSGGSYNEQFF. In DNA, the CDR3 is TGCAGCGTTGAAGGAAGCGGGGGCTCCTACAATGAGCAGTTCTTC.

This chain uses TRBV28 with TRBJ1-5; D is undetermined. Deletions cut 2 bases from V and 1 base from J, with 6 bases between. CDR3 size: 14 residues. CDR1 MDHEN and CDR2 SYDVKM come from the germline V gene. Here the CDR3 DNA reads TGTGCCAGCAGTTTAGGCGGGAGCAATCAGCCCCAGCATTTT. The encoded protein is CASSLGGSNQPQHF.

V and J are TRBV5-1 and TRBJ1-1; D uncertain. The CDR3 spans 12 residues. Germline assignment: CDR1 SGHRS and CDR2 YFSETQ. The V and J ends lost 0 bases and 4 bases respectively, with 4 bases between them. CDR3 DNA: TGCGCCAGCAGCTTGGACGGCACTGAAGCTTTCTTT. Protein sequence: CASSLDGTEAFF. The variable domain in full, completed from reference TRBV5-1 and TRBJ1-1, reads KAGVTQTPRYLIKTRGQQVTLSCSPISGHRSVSWYQQTPGQGLQFLFEYFSETQRNKGNFPGRFSGRQFSNSRSEMNVSTLELGDSALYLCASSLDGTEAFFGQGTRLTVV.

The DNA of the CDR3 is TGTGCCAGTGGTACTAGCGGGGCCTACGAGCAGTACTTC. It translates to CASGTSGAYEQYF. V and J are TRBV27 and TRBJ2-7; 10 nucleotides match TRBD2. Germline V CDR1 and CDR2: MNHEY, SMNVEV (reference sequence). The CDR3 has 13 amino acids. V lost 9 bases and J lost 2; bases outside the gene matches: 4.

The CDR3 is CASSKFGWITSFYEQFF. In DNA form, the CDR3 reads TGTGCCAGCAGCAAGTTCGGTTGGATTACTAGCTTCTATGAGCAGTTCTTC. This chain joins TRBV21-1 and TRBJ2-1; TRBD2, as called in the table, went unchecked against the DNA. TRBV21-1 is assigned pseudogene status. The CDR3 spans 17 residues.

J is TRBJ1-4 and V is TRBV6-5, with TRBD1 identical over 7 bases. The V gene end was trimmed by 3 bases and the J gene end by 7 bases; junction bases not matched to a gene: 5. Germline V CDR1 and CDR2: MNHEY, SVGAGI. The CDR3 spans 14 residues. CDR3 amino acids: CASSYSRGREKLFF. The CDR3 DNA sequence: TGTGCCAGCAGTTATAGTAGGGGGCGTGAAAAACTGTTTTTT.

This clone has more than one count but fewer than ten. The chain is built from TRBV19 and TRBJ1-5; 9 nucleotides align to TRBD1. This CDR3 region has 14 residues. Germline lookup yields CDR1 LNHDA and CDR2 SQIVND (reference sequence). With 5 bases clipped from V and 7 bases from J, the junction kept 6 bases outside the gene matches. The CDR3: CASSEQGARQPQHF. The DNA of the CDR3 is TGTGCCAGTAGTGAACAGGGGGCCCGGCAGCCCCAGCATTTT.

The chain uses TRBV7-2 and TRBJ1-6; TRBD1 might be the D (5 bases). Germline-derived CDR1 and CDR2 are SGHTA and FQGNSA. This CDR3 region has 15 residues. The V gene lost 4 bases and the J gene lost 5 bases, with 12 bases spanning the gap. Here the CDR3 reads CASSSLQVHNSPLHF. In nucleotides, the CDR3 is TGTGCCAGCAGCTCCTTACAGGTTCATAATTCACCCCTCCACTTT.

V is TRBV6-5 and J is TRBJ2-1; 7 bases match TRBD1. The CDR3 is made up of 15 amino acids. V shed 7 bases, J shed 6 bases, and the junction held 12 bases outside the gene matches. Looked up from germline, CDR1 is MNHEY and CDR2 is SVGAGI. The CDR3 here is CASIQQGIGSNEQFF. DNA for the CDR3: TGTGCCAGCATCCAACAGGGGATTGGTAGCAATGAGCAGTTCTTC.

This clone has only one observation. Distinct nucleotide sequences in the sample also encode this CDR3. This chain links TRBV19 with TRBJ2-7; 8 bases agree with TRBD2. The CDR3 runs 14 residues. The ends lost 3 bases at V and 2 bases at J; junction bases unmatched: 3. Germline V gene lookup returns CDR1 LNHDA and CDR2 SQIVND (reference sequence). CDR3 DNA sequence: TGTGCCAGTAGTATCGGGGGGGGCCCCTACGAGCAGTACTTC. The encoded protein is CASSIGGGPYEQYF.

This CDR3 is CASSRGFIYGYTF. CDR3 bases: TGTGCCAGCAGTCGCGGGTTTATCTATGGCTACACCTTC. The chain recombines TRBV12-3 or TRBV12-4 with TRBJ1-2; unclear D gene. This CDR3 region has 13 residues. Trimming took off 5 bases at V and 4 bases at J, with 11 bases between the two ends.

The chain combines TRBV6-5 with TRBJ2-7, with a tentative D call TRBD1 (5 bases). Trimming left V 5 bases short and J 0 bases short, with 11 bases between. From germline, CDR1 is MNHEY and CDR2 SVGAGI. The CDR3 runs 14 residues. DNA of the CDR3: TGTGCCAGCAGTAGGGGTCAAAGCTCCTACGAGCAGTACTTC. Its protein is CASSRGQSSYEQYF.

The CDR3, as DNA: TGTGCCAGCAGCTTAGGACAGGTAGTTACAGATACGCAGTATTTT. It yields the protein CASSLGQVVTDTQYF. The V gene is TRBV7-6, the J gene TRBJ2-3, with D possibly being TRBD1 (6 bases). Germline assignment: CDR1 SGHVS and CDR2 FNYEAQ. V was trimmed by 1 base and J by 3 bases, leaving 11 bases between them. The CDR3 is 15 amino acids.

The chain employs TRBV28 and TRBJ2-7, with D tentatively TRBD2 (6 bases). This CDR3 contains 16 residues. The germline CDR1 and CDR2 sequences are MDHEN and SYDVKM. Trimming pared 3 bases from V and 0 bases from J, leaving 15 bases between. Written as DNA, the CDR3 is TGTGCCAGCAGTTTGCCCCCCGGCGGGAACTCCTACGAGCAGTACTTC. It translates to CASSLPPGGNSYEQYF.